One sample yielded the 30 T cell receptor beta chains listed below, sequenced in a study of CD4 T cell repertoires in COVID-19. Here immunoSEQ multiplex PCR was the method, and the copy in TCRdb shows in-frame clones only, minus some. The table lists some 71,000 clones, around four fifths of them singletons. The sequences come from CD4+ T cells from peripheral blood, collected after recovery from COVID-19. The receptors stem from a human donor who had COVID-19.

DNA for the CDR3: TGTGCCAGTAGTGTAGGACAGGTGAACACTGAAGCTTTCTTT. Protein sequence: CASSVGQVNTEAFF. The chain recombines TRBV19 with TRBJ1-1; 7 bases agree with TRBD1. Germline CDR1 LNHDA, CDR2 SQIVND (reference sequence). This CDR3 region has 14 residues. Trimming cost V 5 bases and J 0 bases; bases outside gene matches: 3.

This sequence joins TRBV18 and TRBJ1-3; no reliable D call. The CDR3 sequence is 15 residues long. V gave up 0 bases and J gave up 0 bases, with 6 bases separating them. From germline, CDR1 is KGHSH and CDR2 LQKENI. The DNA for the CDR3 is TGTGCCAGCTCACCACCGGGTTTCTCTGGAAACACCATATATTTT. Its translation: CASSPPGFSGNTIYF.

The chain joins TRBV19 to TRBJ2-7, with 8 bases lining up with TRBD2. V lost 3 bases to trimming and J lost 2 bases; unmatched junction nucleotides: 6. Germline V gene lookup returns CDR1 LNHDA and CDR2 SQIVND (reference sequence). The CDR3 consists of 15 residues. The CDR3 loop reads CASSMIAGPTYEQYF. As DNA, the CDR3 is TGTGCCAGTAGTATGATAGCGGGACCCACCTACGAGCAGTACTTC.

This clone showed up just a few times. The genes are TRBV6-6 and TRBJ1-2, with D possibly TRBD1 on 5 matching bases. Trimming took off 5 bases at V and 3 bases at J, with 22 bases between the two ends. The V gene's germline CDR1 is MNHNY and CDR2 SVGAGI (reference sequence). This CDR3 has 17 residues. CDR3 amino acids: CASSPAGPGFGDYGYTF. CDR3 sequence (DNA): TGTGCCAGCAGTCCCGCTGGGCCAGGGTTTGGCGACTATGGCTACACCTTC.

The rearrangement joins TRBV20-1 to TRBJ2-2; 10 bases match TRBD1. Looked up from germline, CDR1 is DFQATT and CDR2 is SNEGSKA (reference sequence). After removal of 3 bases from V and 6 bases from J, the junction contained 4 bases not matched to a gene. CDR3 length equals 14 residues. The CDR3 DNA follows: TGCAGTGCTAGTGGACAGGGGGAAGCCGGGGAGCTGTTTTTT. Its protein is CSASGQGEAGELFF.

The chain combines TRBV25-1 with TRBJ2-7; 8 bases agree with TRBD1. CDR1 is MGHDK, CDR2 SYGVNS, per germline. The CDR3 is made up of 15 amino acids. Trimming took 4 bases from V and 5 from J; bases not matched to a gene: 10. This CDR3 reads CASSGSQGAFDEQYF. In nucleotides, the CDR3 is TGTGCCAGCAGTGGGTCTCAGGGGGCTTTCGACGAGCAGTACTTC.

The chain employs TRBV4-1 and TRBJ2-7, with 7 nucleotides matching TRBD1. CDR1 and CDR2 from the germline V gene are MGHRA and YSYEKL. V gave up 1 base and J gave up 5 bases; unmatched junction bases: 8. This CDR3 has 15 amino acids. The CDR3 loop is CASSQGETGINEQYF. The CDR3 bases are TGCGCCAGCAGCCAAGGGGAGACAGGGATCAACGAGCAGTACTTC.

This clone has more than one count but fewer than ten. V is TRBV10-1 and J is TRBJ2-1, with D possibly being TRBD2 (5 bases). Germline CDR1 reads WNHNN; CDR2 reads SYGVQD (reference sequence). This CDR3 is built from 18 residues. Trimming removed 2 bases from V and 4 bases from J, with 21 bases in between. Here the CDR3 reads CASSEINIFGNSYNEQFF. CDR3 sequence (DNA): TGCGCCAGCAGTGAGATCAATATTTTCGGGAATTCTTACAATGAGCAGTTCTTC.

As for this clone: The sample contains more than one DNA sequence encoding this CDR3. The rearrangement uses TRBV28 and TRBJ2-7; D gene unclear. CDR3 size: 12 residues. V lost 2 bases and J lost 2, with 4 bases in between. CDR1 MDHEN and CDR2 SYDVKM come from the germline V gene. This CDR3 is CASSLTPYEQYF. CDR3 DNA sequence: TGTGCCAGCAGTTTAACCCCCTACGAGCAGTACTTC.

The genes are TRBV11-2 and TRBJ2-5, with TRBD1 identical over 10 bases. Germline values: CDR1 SGHAT, CDR2 FQNNGV. The CDR3 sequence is 15 residues long. Germline trimming cut 4 bases from V and 6 bases from J; bases unmatched to any gene: 8. The CDR3: CASSSGQGGEQTQYF. The DNA of the CDR3 is TGTGCCAGCAGCTCCGGACAGGGGGGGGAACAGACCCAGTACTTC.

In this sample, this clone turned up once. The chain joins TRBV5-1 to TRBJ2-6; TRBD2 aligns across 7 bases. This CDR3 contains 18 residues. V gave up 1 base and J gave up 0 bases; unmatched junction bases: 7. CDR1 is SGHRS, CDR2 YFSETQ, per germline. CDR3 DNA sequence: TGCGCCAGCAGCTTGAGCGGGGTGAGGGGCTCTGGGGCCAACGTCCTGACTTTC. It encodes CASSLSGVRGSGANVLTF.

The rearrangement joins TRBV11-3 to TRBJ2-5; 11 bases match TRBD2. The CDR3 extends over 17 amino acids. Per the germline V gene, CDR1 is SGHNT and CDR2 is YENEEA. V gave up 1 base and J gave up 2 bases; unmatched junction bases: 6. DNA for the CDR3: TGTGCCAGCAGCTTAGGTGCGACTAGCGGGGCACAAGAGACCCAGTACTTC. Residues: CASSLGATSGAQETQYF.

The rearrangement joins TRBV5-8 to TRBJ2-3; D call uncertain. The germline CDR1 and CDR2 sequences are SGHTS and YDEGEE. The CDR3 extends over 11 amino acids. Trimming took 4 bases from V and 0 from J, leaving 0 bases between them. The CDR3: CASSSTDTQYF. The CDR3 bases are TGTGCCAGCAGCAGCACAGATACGCAGTATTTT.

This chain uses TRBV11-3 with TRBJ1-1, with a tentative D call TRBD1 (5 bases). This CDR3 is 13 amino acids long. CDR1 SGHNT and CDR2 YENEEA come from the germline V gene. V was trimmed by 5 bases and J by 0 bases, leaving 7 bases between them. CDR3 amino acids: CASSMTVNTEAFF. The CDR3 DNA reads as TGTGCCAGCAGCATGACAGTGAACACTGAAGCTTTCTTT.

This chain joins TRBV10-3 and TRBJ1-6; 8 nucleotides align to TRBD1. The CDR3 sequence is 13 residues long. From germline, CDR1 is ENHRY and CDR2 SYGVKD. V lost 6 bases to trimming and J lost 8 bases; unmatched junction nucleotides: 3. The CDR3, as DNA: TGTGCCATCAGAGGACAGGGTGATTCACCCCTCCACTTT. Translated: CAIRGQGDSPLHF.

V usage is TRBV3-1 (or the pseudogene TRBV3-2) and J usage is TRBJ1-2, with D unclear. The CDR3 runs 15 residues. Germline assignment: CDR1 LGHDT and CDR2 YNNKEL (reference sequence). Deletions cut 1 base from V and 3 bases from J, with 12 bases between. The CDR3 coding sequence is TGTGCCAGCAGCCAAGGGGAGGGAAGGGACTATGGCTACACCTTC. This sequence encodes CASSQGEGRDYGYTF.

The gene calls are TRBV7-2 and TRBJ1-6; the D is unclear. The germline CDR1 and CDR2 sequences are SGHTA and FQGNSA. V gave up 5 bases and J gave up 4 bases, with 9 bases separating them. This CDR3 region has 14 residues. CDR3 loop: CASSPSGYNSPLHF. The CDR3 coding sequence is TGTGCCAGCAGCCCTTCCGGGTATAATTCACCCCTCCACTTT.

This chain connects TRBV18 to TRBJ1-5; D unclear. Trimming shortened V by 6 bases and J by 5 bases, and 11 bases separated the two germline ends. The CDR3 length is 13 residues. CDR1 is KGHSH, CDR2 LQKENI, per germline. Here the CDR3 DNA reads TGTGCCAGCTCGGTGGACGGCGATCAGCCCCAGCATTTT. As protein: CASSVDGDQPQHF.

The chain is built from TRBV10-3 and TRBJ2-5, with a possible D match to TRBD2 (5 bases). CDR3 length equals 14 residues. CDR1 and CDR2 from the germline V gene are ENHRY and SYGVKD. Trimming stripped 4 bases from V and 5 bases from J, with 14 bases between. The CDR3: CAISGGGVTETQYF. In DNA, the CDR3 is TGTGCCATCAGTGGAGGAGGAGTAACGGAGACCCAGTACTTC.

The chain employs TRBV18 and TRBJ2-5, with 9 bases aligning to TRBD2. V dropped 3 bases and J dropped 3; count of bases not matched to a gene: 8. The CDR3 has 16 residues. Germline lookup yields CDR1 KGHSH and CDR2 LQKENI. CDR3 nucleotide sequence: TGTGCCAGCTCACCGGGTATGCTAGCGGGAAAAGAGACCCAGTACTTC. Encoded protein: CASSPGMLAGKETQYF.

The chain is built from TRBV29-1 and TRBJ2-6, with D tentatively TRBD2 (6 bases). V lost 4 bases and J 0 bases, leaving 19 bases between the germline ends. This CDR3 is built from 18 residues. Germline V gives CDR1 SQVTM, CDR2 ANQGSEA. The CDR3 DNA sequence: TGCAGCGTTGTAATCCCGGGAGCTCTTACCTCTGGGGCCAACGTCCTGACTTTC. It codes for CSVVIPGALTSGANVLTF.

The chain is built from TRBV19 and TRBJ1-1; the D gene is possibly TRBD1 (5 bases). CDR3 length equals 14 residues. Trimming removed 4 bases from V and 0 bases from J, with 9 bases in between. Germline CDR1 LNHDA, CDR2 SQIVND (reference sequence). The CDR3 sequence: CASSTGRMNTEAFF. The CDR3 DNA follows: TGTGCCAGTAGTACGGGACGGATGAACACTGAAGCTTTCTTT. The full variable domain, completed using reference TRBV19 and TRBJ1-1, is DGGITQSPKYLFRKEGQNVTLSCEQNLNHDAMYWYRQDPGQGLRLIYYSQIVNDFQKGDIAEGYSVSREKKESFPLTVTSAQKNPTAFYLCASSTGRMNTEAFFGQGTRLTVV.

As concerns this clone: Sequence at one end of the junction differs from germline and may be a read error. V is TRBV2 and J is TRBJ2-5; TRBD2 is a possible D gene (8 bases). Germline CDR1 and CDR2: SNHLY and FYNNEI. The CDR3 is 13 amino acids. CDR3 in DNA: TGCGCCGACAGGGAGCGGGAGAGCGAGACCCAGTACTTC. It translates to CADRERESETQYF.

The gene calls are TRBV7-9 and TRBJ2-1, with 10 nucleotides matching TRBD1. From germline, CDR1 is SEHNR and CDR2 FQNEAQ (reference sequence). There are 13 residues in the CDR3. V lost 6 bases to trimming and J lost 5 bases; unmatched junction nucleotides: 1. This CDR3 is CASSGQGDNEQFF. Here the CDR3 DNA reads TGTGCCAGCAGTGGACAGGGGGACAATGAGCAGTTCTTC.

This clone was detected once. The J gene is TRBJ2-7, the V gene TRBV27; D uncertain. Trimming took 7 bases from V and 0 from J, leaving 16 bases between them. Germline lookup yields CDR1 MNHEY and CDR2 SMNVEV (reference sequence). This CDR3 contains 15 residues. CDR3 sequence (DNA): TGTGCCAGCAACCTTCACGGCGGAAACTCCTACGAGCAGTACTTC. Amino acid sequence: CASNLHGGNSYEQYF.

This rearrangement joins TRBV3-1 (or the pseudogene TRBV3-2) to TRBJ1-3; D gene unclear. V lost 1 base to trimming and J lost 2 bases, with 15 bases between them. The CDR3 spans 17 residues. CDR1 is LGHDT, CDR2 YNNKEL, per germline (reference sequence). The CDR3 bases are TGTGCCAGCAGCCAAGTCGTCGAAGGTATTCCTGGAAACACCATATATTTT. Amino acids: CASSQVVEGIPGNTIYF.

The chain uses TRBV5-1 and TRBJ2-1, with 10 nucleotides matching TRBD2. J lost 8 bases, V lost 4 bases, and 9 bases had no gene match. From germline, CDR1 is SGHRS and CDR2 YFSETQ. The CDR3 is 15 amino acids. For the CDR3, the DNA is TGCGCCAGCAGCCCATCTAGCGGGAGTGTCGATGAGCAGTTCTTC. The encoded protein is CASSPSSGSVDEQFF.

This chain joins TRBV6-1 and TRBJ1-3, with unresolved D. Trimming took off 1 base at V and 4 bases at J, with 11 bases between the two ends. CDR1 MNHNS and CDR2 SASEGT come from the germline V gene. There are 15 residues in the CDR3. CDR3 DNA: TGTGCCAGCAGTGAAGGCGCCCTGGGCGGAAACACCATATATTTT. This gives the protein CASSEGALGGNTIYF.

The chain uses TRBV11-2 and TRBJ1-4; D gene ambiguous. The V gene lost 5 bases and the J gene lost 0 bases, with 19 bases spanning the gap. From germline, CDR1 is SGHAT and CDR2 FQNNGV. The CDR3 loop spans 18 amino acids. CDR3 region: CASSPPLRLPATNEKLFF. CDR3 coding DNA: TGTGCCAGCAGCCCCCCTCTTCGATTGCCGGCAACTAATGAAAAACTGTTTTTT.

This sequence joins TRBV9 and TRBJ1-1; weak D call: TRBD1 (5 bases). From germline, CDR1 is SGDLS and CDR2 YYNGEE. With 5 bases removed from V and 6 bases from J, the gap between germline ends came to 17 bases. The length of the CDR3 is 14 residues. The CDR3 loop is CASSARVEGAEAFF. CDR3 in DNA: TGTGCCAGCAGTGCCAGGGTGGAGGGCGCTGAAGCTTTCTTT. Variable domain in full (rest from reference TRBV9 and TRBJ1-1): DSGVTQTPKHLITATGQRVTLRCSPRSGDLSVYWYQQSLDQGLQFLIQYYNGEERAKGNILERFSAQQFPDLHSELNLSSLELGDSALYFCASSARVEGAEAFFGQGTRLTVV.